This T cell receptor (beta chain) was obtained from a study of blood T cells in healthy people across ages (dated by TCRdb to between 2014 and 2016). Context from the whole study: Template switching captured roughly one uniquely barcoded TCR beta cDNA molecule per two T cells in model experiments. Age-related changes in TCR beta repertoire diversity were measured in the study by deep sequencing normalized with unique cDNA molecular identifiers. Four age groups were formed from the donors: young (average approximately 15 years), middle-aged (around 39), aged (62) and long-lived (less than 85). To avoid experimental bias, donors of different ages were randomly spread across the sequencing lanes. For two donors (one aged 18 to 29 and one aged 80 or older), the study analyzed two additional independent replicas of 1 million unique cDNA reads from the same blood draw.

CDR1 MDHEN and CDR2 SYDVKM were looked up in the germline V gene. The CDR3 runs 13 residues from the cysteine to the phenylalanine. The entry retains the CDR3 DNA only, 39 bases that are in frame from base 1. V is clipped by 6 bases and J by 2 bases, and the sequence between their germline boundaries is 5 bases long. This clonotype was seen at least ten times. Its antigen is currently not known. No per-base quality is available; no much larger clone lies one base away. The research as a whole found: Compared with the aged group, the long-lived group had more naive CD4+ T cells, fewer expanded clones and increased TCR diversity, a pattern suggesting age selection. A strong correlation was found between observed TCR beta diversity and the percentage of naive T cells measured by flow cytometry. Donor CMV infection status was unknown, potentially confounding age-related changes in expanded clonotypes. Since profiling was done on bulk unsorted PBMCs, naive and antigen-experienced compartments could not be conclusively compared. Observed TCR beta diversity per million T cells fell roughly linearly with age, and a significant reduction was already apparent by age about 38. Estimates of total diversity based on one million sequenced T cells were regarded as lower bounds and as underestimates.

Systemically healthy Caucasian individuals from Russia, over 30 in total and aged about 6 to 95 years, were included as donors. Roughly 10 milliliters of peripheral blood were collected from each donor into EDTA-treated Vacutainer tubes. Ficoll-Paque density-gradient centrifugation was used to isolate PBMCs, with at least 6.5 million per sample. Trizol reagent was used to extract total RNA from the PBMCs, yielding at least 5.5 micrograms per sample. For every donor, an aliquot of PBMCs went through flow cytometry to measure the percentages of naive CD45RAhigh/CD27high T cells. Libraries were built with 5' RACE. The data were produced on an Illumina HiSeq 2500. A second PCR of 7 to 11 cycles was run with a J-beta primer mix and a sample-barcoded 5' primer. A unique molecular identifier was introduced onto each TCR beta cDNA molecule by a template-switch 5' adaptor carrying 12 random nucleotides. At least 2.5 million CDR3-containing paired-end reads were obtained from each sample. The Mint cDNA synthesis kit, primed by a TRBC-specific oligonucleotide, was used to synthesize first-strand cDNA from all RNA. All cDNA was treated with uracil-DNA glycosylase and then went through a first 18-cycle PCR with the universal primers M1SS and BC2_uni_R. The study's processing was this. For normalization, 1 million high-quality reads, each with a distinct molecular identifier, were randomly selected from each sample. Instead of being binned into consensus sequences, reads that shared molecular identifiers were thrown out. MiTCR, set to a Q25 quality threshold and the strictest error-elimination algorithm, was used for CDR3 identification, clonotype clustering and error correction. Lower-bound total TCR beta diversity was estimated with a nonparametric unseen species model using Euler transformation. TCRdb trimmed the raw reads at Q25, called clones with MiXCR and kept productive beta chains. Records with the same CDR3 protein are collapsed into one entry carrying the most frequent genes and DNA. What appears here as the V and J calls and clone size reflects TCRdb's work, not the paper's. This sample has fewer than 2,000,000 distinct CDR3 sequences in its table, and approximately 32% of those were observed once. Of the sample, around 11% is held by the ten largest clones.

Sequenced input: blood. The chain joins TRBV28 to TRBJ2-6, with the D segment identity uncertain. The source is a woman aged 25-40 years in good health. At the DNA level, the sequence is TGTGCCAGCAGACCACCTGGGGCCAACGTCCTGACTTTC. Its amino acids are CASRPPGANVLTF.